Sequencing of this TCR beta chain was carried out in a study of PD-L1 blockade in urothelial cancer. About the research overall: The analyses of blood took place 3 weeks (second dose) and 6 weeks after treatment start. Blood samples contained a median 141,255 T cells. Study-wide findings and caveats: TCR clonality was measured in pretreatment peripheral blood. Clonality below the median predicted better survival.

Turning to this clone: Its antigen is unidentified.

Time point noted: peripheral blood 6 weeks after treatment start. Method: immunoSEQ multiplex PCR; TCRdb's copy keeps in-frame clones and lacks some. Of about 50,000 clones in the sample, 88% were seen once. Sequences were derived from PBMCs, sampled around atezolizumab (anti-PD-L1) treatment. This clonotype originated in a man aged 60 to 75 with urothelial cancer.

The CDR3: CASSLGGTSGAGATGELFF. DNA of the CDR3: TGTGCCAGCAGTTTGGGGGGTACTAGTGGAGCGGGAGCAACCGGGGAGCTGTTTTTT. This chain connects TRBV28 to TRBJ2-2, with TRBD2 matching 8 bases. Germline V lookup: CDR1 MDHEN, CDR2 SYDVKM. CDR3 length: 19 residues. J gave up 5 bases and V 3 bases, and 17 bases lay outside the gene matches.